The clone carrying this T cell receptor (beta chain) is a singleton in its sample. Germline V gene lookup returns CDR1 SGHVS and CDR2 FQNEAQ. V lost 0 bases, J lost 4 bases, and 16 bases lay in between. CDR3 length: 16 amino acids. The data originate from a study of control samples from healthy donors and cancer patients. TCRdb keeps only in-frame clones here, not all; method: immunoSEQ multiplex PCR. This sample has about 59,000 clones, with around 90% found just once. Source material: PBMCs. The rearrangement links TRBV7-8 to TRBJ2-7, with D possibly TRBD2 on 5 matching bases. The TCR was taken from a man between 40 and 49 years old with colorectal cancer. CDR3 bases: TGTGCCAGCAGCTTAGCGCAGCGGATCGGTCTGTACGAGCAGTACTTC. It is translated as CASSLAQRIGLYEQYF.